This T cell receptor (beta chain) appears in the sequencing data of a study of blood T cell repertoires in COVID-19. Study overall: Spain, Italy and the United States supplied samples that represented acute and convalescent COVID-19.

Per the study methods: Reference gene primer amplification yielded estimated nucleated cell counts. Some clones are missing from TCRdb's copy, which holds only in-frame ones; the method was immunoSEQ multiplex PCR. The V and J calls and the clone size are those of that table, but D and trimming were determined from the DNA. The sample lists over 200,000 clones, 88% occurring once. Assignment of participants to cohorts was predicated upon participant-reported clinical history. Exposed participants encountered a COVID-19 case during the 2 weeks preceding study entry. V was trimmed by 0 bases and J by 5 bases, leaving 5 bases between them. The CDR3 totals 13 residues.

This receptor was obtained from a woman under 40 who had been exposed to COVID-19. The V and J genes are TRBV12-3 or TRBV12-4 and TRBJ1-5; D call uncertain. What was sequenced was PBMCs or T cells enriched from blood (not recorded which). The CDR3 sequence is CASSLAQDQPQHF. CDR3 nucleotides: TGTGCCAGCAGTTTAGCGCAGGATCAGCCCCAGCATTTT.